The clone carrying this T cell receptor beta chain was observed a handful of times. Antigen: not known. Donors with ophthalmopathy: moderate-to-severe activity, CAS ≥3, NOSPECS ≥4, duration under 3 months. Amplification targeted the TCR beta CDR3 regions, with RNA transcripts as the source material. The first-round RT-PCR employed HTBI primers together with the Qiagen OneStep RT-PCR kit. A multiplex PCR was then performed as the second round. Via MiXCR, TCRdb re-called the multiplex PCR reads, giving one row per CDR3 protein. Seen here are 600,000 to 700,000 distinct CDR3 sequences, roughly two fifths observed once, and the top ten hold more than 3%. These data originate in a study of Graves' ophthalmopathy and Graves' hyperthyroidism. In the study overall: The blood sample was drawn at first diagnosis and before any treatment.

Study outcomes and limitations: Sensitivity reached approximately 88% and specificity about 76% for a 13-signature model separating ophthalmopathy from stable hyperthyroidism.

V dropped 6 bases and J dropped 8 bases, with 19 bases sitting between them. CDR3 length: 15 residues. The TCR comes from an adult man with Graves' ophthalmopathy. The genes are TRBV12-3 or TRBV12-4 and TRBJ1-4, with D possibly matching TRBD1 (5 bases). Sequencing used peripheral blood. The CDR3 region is CASSEMSGTAEKLFF. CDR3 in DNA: TGTGCCAGCAGCGAGATGTCCGGGACGGCGGAAAAACTGTTTTTT.